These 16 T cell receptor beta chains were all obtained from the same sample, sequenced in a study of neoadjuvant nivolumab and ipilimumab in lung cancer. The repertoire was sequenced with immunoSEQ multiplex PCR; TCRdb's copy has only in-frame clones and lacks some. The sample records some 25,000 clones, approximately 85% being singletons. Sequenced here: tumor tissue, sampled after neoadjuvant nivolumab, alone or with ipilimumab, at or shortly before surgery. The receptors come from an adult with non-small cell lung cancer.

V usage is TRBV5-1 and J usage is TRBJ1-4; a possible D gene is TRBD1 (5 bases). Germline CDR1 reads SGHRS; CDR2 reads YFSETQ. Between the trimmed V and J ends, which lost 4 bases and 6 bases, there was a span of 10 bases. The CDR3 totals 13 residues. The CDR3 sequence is CASSRGGDEKLFF. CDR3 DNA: TGCGCCAGCAGCCGTGGGGGAGATGAAAAACTGTTTTTT. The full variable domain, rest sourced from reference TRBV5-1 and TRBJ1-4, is KAGVTQTPRYLIKTRGQQVTLSCSPISGHRSVSWYQQTPGQGLQFLFEYFSETQRNKGNFPGRFSGRQFSNSRSEMNVSTLELGDSALYLCASSRGGDEKLFFGSGTQLSVL.

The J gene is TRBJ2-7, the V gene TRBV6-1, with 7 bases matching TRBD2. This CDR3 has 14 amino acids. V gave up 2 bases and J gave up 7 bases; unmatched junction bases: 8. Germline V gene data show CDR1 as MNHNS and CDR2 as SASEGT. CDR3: CASSEWGGREEQYF. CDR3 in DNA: TGTGCCAGCAGTGAATGGGGGGGTCGAGAGGAGCAGTACTTC.

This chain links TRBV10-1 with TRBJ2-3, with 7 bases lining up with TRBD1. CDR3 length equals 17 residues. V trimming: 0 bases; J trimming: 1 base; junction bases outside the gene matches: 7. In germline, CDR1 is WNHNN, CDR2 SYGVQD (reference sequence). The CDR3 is CASSESRQGRRTDTQYF. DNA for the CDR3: TGCGCCAGCAGTGAGTCCAGACAGGGTCGACGCACAGATACGCAGTATTTT.

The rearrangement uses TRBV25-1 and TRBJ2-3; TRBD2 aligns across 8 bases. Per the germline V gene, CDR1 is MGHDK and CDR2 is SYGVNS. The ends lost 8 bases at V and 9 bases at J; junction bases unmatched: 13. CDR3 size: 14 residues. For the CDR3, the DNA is TGTGCCAGCGCCCGGACTAGCTGGGAGGCGACGCAGTATTTT. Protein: CASARTSWEATQYF.

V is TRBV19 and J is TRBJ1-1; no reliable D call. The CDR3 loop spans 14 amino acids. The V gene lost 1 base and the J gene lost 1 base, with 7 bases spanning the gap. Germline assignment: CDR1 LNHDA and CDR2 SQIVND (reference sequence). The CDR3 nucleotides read TGTGCCAGTAGTATAGGAAATGCGAACACTGAAGCTTTCTTT. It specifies CASSIGNANTEAFF.

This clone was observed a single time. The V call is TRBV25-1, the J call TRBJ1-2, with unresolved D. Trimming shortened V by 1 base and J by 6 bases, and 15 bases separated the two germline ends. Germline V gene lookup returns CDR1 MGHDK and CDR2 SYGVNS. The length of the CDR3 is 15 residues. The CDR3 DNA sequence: TGTGCCAGCAGTGAATTTGGGTGGACTATGGATGGCTACACCTTC. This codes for CASSEFGWTMDGYTF.

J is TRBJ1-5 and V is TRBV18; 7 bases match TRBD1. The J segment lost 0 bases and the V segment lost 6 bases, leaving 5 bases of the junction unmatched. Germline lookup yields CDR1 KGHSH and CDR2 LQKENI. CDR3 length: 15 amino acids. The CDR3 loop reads CASSGDSVSNQPQHF. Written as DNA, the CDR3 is TGTGCCAGCTCGGGGGACAGTGTTAGCAATCAGCCCCAGCATTTT. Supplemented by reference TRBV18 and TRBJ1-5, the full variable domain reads NAGVMQNPRHLVRRRGQEARLRCSPMKGHSHVYWYRQLPEEGLKFMVYLQKENIIDESGMPKERFSAEFPKEGPSILRIQQVVRGDSAAYFCASSGDSVSNQPQHFGDGTRLSIL.

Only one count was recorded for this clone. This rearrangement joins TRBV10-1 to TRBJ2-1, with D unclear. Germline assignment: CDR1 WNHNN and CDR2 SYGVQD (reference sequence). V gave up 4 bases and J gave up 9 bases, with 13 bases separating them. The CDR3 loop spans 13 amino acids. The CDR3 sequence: CASSGGPWGEQFF. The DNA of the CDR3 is TGCGCCAGCAGTGGTGGACCTTGGGGTGAGCAGTTCTTC.

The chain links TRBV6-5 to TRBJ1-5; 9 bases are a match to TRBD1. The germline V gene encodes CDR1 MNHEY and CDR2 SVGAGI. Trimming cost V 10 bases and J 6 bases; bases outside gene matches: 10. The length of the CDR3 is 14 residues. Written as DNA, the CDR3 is TGTGCCACCAACCGGGACAGGGCGGCTCAGCCCCAGCATTTT. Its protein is CATNRDRAAQPQHF.

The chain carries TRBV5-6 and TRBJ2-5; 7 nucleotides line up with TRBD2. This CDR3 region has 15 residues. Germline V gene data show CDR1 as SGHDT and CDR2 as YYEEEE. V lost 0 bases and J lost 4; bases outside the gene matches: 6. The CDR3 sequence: CASSLGRGVAETQYF. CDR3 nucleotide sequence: TGTGCCAGCAGCTTGGGACGGGGGGTAGCAGAGACCCAGTACTTC. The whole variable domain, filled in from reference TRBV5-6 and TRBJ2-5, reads DAGVTQSPTHLIKTRGQQVTLRCSPKSGHDTVSWYQQALGQGPQFIFQYYEEEERQRGNFPDRFSGHQFPNYSSELNVNALLLGDSALYLCASSLGRGVAETQYFGPGTRLLVL.

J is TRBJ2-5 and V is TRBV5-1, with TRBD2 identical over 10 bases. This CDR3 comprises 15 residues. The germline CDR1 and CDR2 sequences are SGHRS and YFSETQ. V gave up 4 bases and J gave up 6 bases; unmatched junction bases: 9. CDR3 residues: CASSQEPGLAKTQYF. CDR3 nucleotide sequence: TGCGCCAGCAGCCAAGAACCGGGACTAGCGAAGACCCAGTACTTC.

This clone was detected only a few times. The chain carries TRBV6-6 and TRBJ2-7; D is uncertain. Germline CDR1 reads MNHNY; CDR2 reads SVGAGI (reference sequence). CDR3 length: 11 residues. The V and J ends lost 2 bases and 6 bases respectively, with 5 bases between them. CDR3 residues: CASSYKGEQYF. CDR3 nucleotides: TGTGCCAGCAGTTACAAGGGCGAGCAGTACTTC.

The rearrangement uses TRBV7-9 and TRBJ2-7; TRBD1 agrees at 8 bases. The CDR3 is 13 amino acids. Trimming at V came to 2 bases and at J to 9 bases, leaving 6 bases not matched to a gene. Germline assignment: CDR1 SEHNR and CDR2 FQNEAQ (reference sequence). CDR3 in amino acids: CASSLPGGQRQYF. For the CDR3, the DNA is TGTGCCAGCAGCTTACCAGGGGGCCAGAGGCAGTACTTC.

The CDR3 spells CASSTGTANTEAFF. CDR3 coding DNA: TGCGCCAGCAGCACCGGGACAGCGAACACTGAAGCTTTCTTT. V gene TRBV5-1 combines with J gene TRBJ1-1; 7 bases fit TRBD1. Germline V gene lookup returns CDR1 SGHRS and CDR2 YFSETQ. This CDR3 has 14 amino acids. V was pared by 4 bases and J by 1 base, with 4 bases of the junction left unmatched.

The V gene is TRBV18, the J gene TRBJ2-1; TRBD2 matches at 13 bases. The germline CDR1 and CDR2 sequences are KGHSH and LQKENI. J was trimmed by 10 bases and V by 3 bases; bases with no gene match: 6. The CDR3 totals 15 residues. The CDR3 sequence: CASSPGLAGRNEQFF. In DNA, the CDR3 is TGTGCCAGCTCACCGGGACTAGCGGGAAGAAACGAGCAGTTCTTC.

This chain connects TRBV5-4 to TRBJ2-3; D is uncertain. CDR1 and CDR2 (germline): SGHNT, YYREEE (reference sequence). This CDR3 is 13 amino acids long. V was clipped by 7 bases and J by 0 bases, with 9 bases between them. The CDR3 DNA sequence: TGTGCCAGCGGCCCTTGGAGCACAGATACGCAGTATTTT. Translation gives CASGPWSTDTQYF. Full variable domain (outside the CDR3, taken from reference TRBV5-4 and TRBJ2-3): ETGVTQSPTHLIKTRGQQVTLRCSSQSGHNTVSWYQQALGQGPQFIFQYYREEENGRGNFPPRFSGLQFPNYSSELNVNALELDDSALYLCASGPWSTDTQYFGPGTRLTVL.